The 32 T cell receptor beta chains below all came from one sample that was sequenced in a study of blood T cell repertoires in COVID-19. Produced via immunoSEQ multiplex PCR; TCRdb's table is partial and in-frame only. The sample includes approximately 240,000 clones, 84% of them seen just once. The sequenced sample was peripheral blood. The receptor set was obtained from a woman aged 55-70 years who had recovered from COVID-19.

DNA for the CDR3: TGCGCCAGCAGCGCGGGACTAGCGGGGGCCTACAATGAGCAGTTCTTC. It is translated as CASSAGLAGAYNEQFF. V and J are TRBV4-3 and TRBJ2-1; 14 bases are shared with TRBD2. Germline V gives CDR1 LGHNA, CDR2 YSLEER. The CDR3 has 16 amino acids. V shed 5 bases and J 2 bases; nucleotides not matched to a gene: 2.

DNA for the CDR3: TGTGCCAGTAGCAGGGGCTCTGGCTACACCTTC. It specifies CASSRGSGYTF. The rearrangement links TRBV19 to TRBJ1-2; TRBD1 is a possible D gene (6 bases). The CDR3 length is 11 residues. Trimming removed 6 bases from V and 7 bases from J, with 9 bases in between. The germline gives CDR1 LNHDA, CDR2 SQIVND (reference sequence).

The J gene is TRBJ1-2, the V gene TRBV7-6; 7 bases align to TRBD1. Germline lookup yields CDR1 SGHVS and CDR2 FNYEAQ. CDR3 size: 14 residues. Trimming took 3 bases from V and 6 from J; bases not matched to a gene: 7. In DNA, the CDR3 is TGTGCCAGCAGCTTGGGTCCGACAGGGAATGGCTACACCTTC. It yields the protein CASSLGPTGNGYTF.

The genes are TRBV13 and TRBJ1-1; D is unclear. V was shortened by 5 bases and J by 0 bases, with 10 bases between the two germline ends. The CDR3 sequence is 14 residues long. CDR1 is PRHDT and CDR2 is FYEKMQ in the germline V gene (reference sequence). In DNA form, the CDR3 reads TGTGCCAGCAGCGCCCTTGAGTTGAACACTGAAGCTTTCTTT. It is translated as CASSALELNTEAFF.

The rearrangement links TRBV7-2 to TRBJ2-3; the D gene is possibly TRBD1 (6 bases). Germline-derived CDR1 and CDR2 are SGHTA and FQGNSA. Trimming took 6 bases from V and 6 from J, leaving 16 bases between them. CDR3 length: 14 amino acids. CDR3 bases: TGTGCCAGCAGTTACCCCCCGGGACACGATACGCAGTATTTT. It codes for CASSYPPGHDTQYF.

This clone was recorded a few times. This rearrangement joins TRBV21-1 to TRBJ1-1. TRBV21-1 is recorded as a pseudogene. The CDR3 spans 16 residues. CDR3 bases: TGTGCCAGCATAAAAGGAGGCAGCTTTATGAACACTGAAGCTTTCTTT. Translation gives CASIKGGSFMNTEAFF.

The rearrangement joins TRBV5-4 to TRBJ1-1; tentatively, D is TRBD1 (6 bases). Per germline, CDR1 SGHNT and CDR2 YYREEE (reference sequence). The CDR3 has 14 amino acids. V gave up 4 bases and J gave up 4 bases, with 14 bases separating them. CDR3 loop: CASSIRGVGTEAFF. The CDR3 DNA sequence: TGTGCCAGCAGCATCAGGGGTGTGGGCACTGAAGCTTTCTTT.

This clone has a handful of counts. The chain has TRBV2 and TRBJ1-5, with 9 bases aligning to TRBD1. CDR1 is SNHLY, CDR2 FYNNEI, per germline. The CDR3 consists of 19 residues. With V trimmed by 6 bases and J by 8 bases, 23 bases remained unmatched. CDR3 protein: CASSQVWRDRVGEGKPQHF. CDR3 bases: TGTGCCAGCAGCCAAGTGTGGCGGGACAGGGTTGGGGAAGGAAAGCCCCAGCATTTT. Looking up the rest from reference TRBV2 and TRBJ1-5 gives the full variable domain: EPEVTQTPSHQVTQMGQEVILRCVPISNHLYFYWYRQILGQKVEFLVSFYNNEISEKSEIFDDQFSVERPDGSNFTLKIRSTKLEDSAMYFCASSQVWRDRVGEGKPQHFGDGTRLSIL.

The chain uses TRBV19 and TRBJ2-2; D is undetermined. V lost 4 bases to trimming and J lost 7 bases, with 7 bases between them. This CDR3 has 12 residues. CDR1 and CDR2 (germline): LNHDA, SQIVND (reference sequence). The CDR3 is CASSTRSGELFF. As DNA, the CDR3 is TGTGCCAGTAGTACCCGTAGCGGGGAGCTGTTTTTT.

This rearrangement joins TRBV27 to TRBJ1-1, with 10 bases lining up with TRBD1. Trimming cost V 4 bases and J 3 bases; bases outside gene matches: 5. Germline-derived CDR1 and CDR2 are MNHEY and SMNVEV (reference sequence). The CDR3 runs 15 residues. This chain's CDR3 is CASSSPGQGYTEAFF. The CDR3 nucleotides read TGTGCCAGCAGTTCGCCGGGACAGGGGTACACTGAAGCTTTCTTT.

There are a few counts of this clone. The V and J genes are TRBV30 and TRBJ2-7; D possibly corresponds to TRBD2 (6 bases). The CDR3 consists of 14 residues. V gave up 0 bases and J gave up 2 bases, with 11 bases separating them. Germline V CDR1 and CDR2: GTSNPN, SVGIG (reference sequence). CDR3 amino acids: CAWSVGRGPYEQYF. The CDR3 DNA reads TGTGCCTGGAGTGTGGGGCGGGGCCCCTACGAGCAGTACTTC.

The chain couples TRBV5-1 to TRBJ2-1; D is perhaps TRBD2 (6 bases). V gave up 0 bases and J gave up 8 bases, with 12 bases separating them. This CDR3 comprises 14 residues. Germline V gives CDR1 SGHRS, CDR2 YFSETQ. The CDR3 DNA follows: TGCGCCAGCAGCTTGGGACTAGATCCCTATGAGCAGTTCTTC. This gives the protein CASSLGLDPYEQFF. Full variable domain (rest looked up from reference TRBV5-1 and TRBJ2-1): KAGVTQTPRYLIKTRGQQVTLSCSPISGHRSVSWYQQTPGQGLQFLFEYFSETQRNKGNFPGRFSGRQFSNSRSEMNVSTLELGDSALYLCASSLGLDPYEQFFGPGTRLTVL.

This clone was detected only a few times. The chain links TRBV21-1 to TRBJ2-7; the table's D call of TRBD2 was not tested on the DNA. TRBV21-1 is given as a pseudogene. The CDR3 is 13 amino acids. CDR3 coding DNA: TGTGCCAGCAGCAACTCCGAGGGATACGAGCAGTACTTC. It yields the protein CASSNSEGYEQYF.

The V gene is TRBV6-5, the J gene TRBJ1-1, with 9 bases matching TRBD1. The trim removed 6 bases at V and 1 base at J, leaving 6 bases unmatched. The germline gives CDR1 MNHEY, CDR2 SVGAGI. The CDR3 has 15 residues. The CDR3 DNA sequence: TGTGCCAGCAGAGCCACAGGGGGCGCGAACACTGAAGCTTTCTTT. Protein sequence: CASRATGGANTEAFF.

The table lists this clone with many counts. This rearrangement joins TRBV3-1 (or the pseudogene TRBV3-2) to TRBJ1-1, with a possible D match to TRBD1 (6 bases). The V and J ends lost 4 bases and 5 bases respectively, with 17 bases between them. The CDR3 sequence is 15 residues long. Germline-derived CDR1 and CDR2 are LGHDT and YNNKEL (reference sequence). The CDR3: CASSRLTGSTTEAFF. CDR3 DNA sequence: TGTGCCAGCAGCCGATTGACAGGATCAACAACTGAAGCTTTCTTT.

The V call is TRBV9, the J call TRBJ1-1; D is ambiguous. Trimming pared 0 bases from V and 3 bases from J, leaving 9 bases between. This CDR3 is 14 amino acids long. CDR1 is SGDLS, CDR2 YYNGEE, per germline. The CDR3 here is CASSVVQEDTEAFF. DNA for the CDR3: TGTGCCAGCAGCGTAGTCCAGGAAGACACTGAAGCTTTCTTT.

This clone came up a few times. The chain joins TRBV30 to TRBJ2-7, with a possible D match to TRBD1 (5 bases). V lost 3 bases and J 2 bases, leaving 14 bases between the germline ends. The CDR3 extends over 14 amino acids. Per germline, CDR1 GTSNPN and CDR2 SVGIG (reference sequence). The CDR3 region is CAWSPQVLTYEQYF. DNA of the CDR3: TGTGCCTGGAGCCCACAGGTCCTGACCTACGAGCAGTACTTC.

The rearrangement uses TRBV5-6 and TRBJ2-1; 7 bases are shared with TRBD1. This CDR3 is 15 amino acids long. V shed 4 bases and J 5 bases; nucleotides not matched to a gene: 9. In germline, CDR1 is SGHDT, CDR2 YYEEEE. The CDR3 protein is CASSQGQWFNNEQFF. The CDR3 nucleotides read TGTGCCAGCAGCCAGGGACAGTGGTTTAACAATGAGCAGTTCTTC.

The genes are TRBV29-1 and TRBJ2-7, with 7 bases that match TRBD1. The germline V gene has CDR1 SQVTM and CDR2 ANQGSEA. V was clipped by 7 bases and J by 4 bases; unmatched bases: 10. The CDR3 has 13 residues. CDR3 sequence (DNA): TGCAGCGCTTATACAGGGGCCGGGTACGAGCAGTACTTC. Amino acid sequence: CSAYTGAGYEQYF.

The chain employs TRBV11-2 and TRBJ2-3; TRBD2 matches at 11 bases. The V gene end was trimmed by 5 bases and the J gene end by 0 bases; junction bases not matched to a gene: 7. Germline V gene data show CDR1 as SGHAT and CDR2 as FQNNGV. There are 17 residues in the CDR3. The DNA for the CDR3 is TGTGCCAGCAGCCTCTCTAGCGGGGGGCATAGCACAGATACGCAGTATTTT. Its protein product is CASSLSSGGHSTDTQYF.

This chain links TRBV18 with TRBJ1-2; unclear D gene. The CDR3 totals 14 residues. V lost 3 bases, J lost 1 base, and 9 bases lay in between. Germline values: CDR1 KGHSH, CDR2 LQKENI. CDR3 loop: CASSPDGGNYGYTF. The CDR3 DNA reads TGTGCCAGCTCACCTGACGGAGGTAACTATGGCTACACCTTC.

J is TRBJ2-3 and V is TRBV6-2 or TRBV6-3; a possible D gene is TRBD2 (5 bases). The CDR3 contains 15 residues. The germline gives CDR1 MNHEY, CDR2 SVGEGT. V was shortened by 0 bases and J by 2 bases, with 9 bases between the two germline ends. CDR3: CASSYSSSNTDTQYF. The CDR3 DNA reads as TGTGCCAGCAGTTACTCGTCTAGCAACACAGATACGCAGTATTTT.

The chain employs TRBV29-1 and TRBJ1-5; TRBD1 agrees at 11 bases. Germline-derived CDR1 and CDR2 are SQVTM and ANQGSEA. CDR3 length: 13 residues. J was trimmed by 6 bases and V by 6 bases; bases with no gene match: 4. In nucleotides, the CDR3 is TGCAGCGTCGGACAGGGGGCGAGTCAGCCCCAGCATTTT. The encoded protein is CSVGQGASQPQHF. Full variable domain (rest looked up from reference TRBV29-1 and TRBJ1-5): SAVISQKPSRDICQRGTSLTIQCQVDSQVTMMFWYRQQPGQSLTLIATANQGSEATYESGFVIDKFPISRPNLTFSTLTVSNMSPEDSSIYLCSVGQGASQPQHFGDGTRLSIL.

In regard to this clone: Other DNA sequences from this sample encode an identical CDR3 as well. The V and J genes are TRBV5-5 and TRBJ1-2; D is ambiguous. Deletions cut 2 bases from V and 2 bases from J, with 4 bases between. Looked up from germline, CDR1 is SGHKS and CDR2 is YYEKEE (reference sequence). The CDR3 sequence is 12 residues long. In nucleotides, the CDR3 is TGTGCCAGCAGCTTAGCCAACTATGGCTACACCTTC. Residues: CASSLANYGYTF.

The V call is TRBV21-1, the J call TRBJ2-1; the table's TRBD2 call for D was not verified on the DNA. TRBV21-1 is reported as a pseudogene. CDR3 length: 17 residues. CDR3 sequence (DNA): TGTGCCAGCAGCAAAGAACTTGCGGGAAGACCTTACAATGGGCAGTTCTTC. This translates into CASSKELAGRPYNGQFF.

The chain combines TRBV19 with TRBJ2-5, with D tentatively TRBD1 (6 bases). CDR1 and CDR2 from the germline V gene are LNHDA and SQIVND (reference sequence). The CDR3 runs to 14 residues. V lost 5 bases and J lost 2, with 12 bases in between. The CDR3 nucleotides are TGTGCCAGTAGTCGTGGCGGACAGCAAGAGACCCAGTACTTC. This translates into CASSRGGQQETQYF.

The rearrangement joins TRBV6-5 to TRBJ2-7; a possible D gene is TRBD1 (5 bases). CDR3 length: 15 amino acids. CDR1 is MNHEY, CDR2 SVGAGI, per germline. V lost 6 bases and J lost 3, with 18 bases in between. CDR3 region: CASSIRQSELYEQYF. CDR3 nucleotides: TGTGCCAGCAGCATTAGACAGTCCGAACTCTACGAGCAGTACTTC.

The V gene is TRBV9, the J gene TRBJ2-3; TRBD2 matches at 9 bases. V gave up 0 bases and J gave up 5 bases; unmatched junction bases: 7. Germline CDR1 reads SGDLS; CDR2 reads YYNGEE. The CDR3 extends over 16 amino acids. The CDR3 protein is CASSVEGGGAKDTQYF. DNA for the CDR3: TGTGCCAGCAGCGTAGAGGGCGGGGGGGCGAAAGATACGCAGTATTTT.

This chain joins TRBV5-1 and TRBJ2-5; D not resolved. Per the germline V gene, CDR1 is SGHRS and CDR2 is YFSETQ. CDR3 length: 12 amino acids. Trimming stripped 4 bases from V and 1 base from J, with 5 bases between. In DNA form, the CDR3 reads TGCGCCAGCAGCCCCTCCCAAGAGACCCAGTACTTC. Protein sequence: CASSPSQETQYF.

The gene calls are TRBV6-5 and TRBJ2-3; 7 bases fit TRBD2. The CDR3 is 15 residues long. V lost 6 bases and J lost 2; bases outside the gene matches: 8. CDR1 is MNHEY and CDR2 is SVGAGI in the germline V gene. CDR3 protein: CASSPPGGYTDTQYF. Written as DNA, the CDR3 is TGTGCCAGCAGCCCCCCCGGGGGGTACACAGATACGCAGTATTTT.

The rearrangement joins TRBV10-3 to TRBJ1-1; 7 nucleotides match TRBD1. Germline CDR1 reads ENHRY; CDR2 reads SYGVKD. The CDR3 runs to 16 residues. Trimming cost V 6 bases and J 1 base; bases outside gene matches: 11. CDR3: CAISKRQGRGNTEAFF. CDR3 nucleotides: TGTGCCATCAGCAAAAGACAGGGACGTGGGAACACTGAAGCTTTCTTT.

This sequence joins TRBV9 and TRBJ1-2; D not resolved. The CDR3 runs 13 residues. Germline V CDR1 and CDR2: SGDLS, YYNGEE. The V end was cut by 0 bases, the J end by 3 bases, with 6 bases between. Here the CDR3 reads CASSVEQDYGYTF. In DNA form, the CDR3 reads TGTGCCAGCAGCGTAGAGCAGGACTATGGCTACACCTTC.